These T cell receptor beta chains were read from a single sample in a study of beta chain features in type 1 diabetes. This table comes from immunoSEQ multiplex PCR, and its TCRdb copy is limited to in-frame clones, with some not included. The data contain 970,000 or so clones, about a sixth of them singletons. Sequenced material: naive CD4+ T cells from blood. These receptors originate from a woman between 18 and 29 years old in good health. Each CDR3 is given with its conserved first and last residue. Fields, in order: clone size, J gene, D gene, V gene, CDR3 protein, CDR3 DNA. A D gene is named only where the DNA matches it firmly. A row's size may be missing; if present it is once, few, many or a size class.

abundance: few
j_gene: TRBJ2-1
d_gene: -
v_gene: TRBV7-2
CDR3aa: CASSLEIETIF
CDR3nt: TGTGCCAGCAGCTTAGAAATCGAAACTATCTTC

abundance: few
j_gene: TRBJ2-2
d_gene: TRBD2
v_gene: TRBV4-3
CDR3aa: CASSQLAGGGGPGELFF
CDR3nt: TGCGCCAGCAGCCAACTAGCGGGAGGAGGTGGGCCCGGGGAGCTGTTTTTT

abundance: few
j_gene: TRBJ2-5
d_gene: -
v_gene: TRBV7-6
CDR3aa: CASSLVGHETQYF
CDR3nt: TGTGCCAGCAGCTTGGTGGGACACGAGACCCAGTACTTC

abundance: few
j_gene: TRBJ2-5
d_gene: -
v_gene: TRBV7-3
CDR3aa: CASSLSTRWEETQYF
CDR3nt: TGTGCCAGCAGCTTGTCGACACGATGGGAAGAGACCCAGTACTTC

abundance: -
j_gene: TRBJ1-1
d_gene: TRBD1
v_gene: TRBV6-5
CDR3aa: CASRPRETGYGEAFF
CDR3nt: TGTGCCAGCAGACCCCGGGAGACAGGGTACGGCGAAGCTTTCTTT

abundance: -
j_gene: TRBJ1-4
d_gene: TRBD1
v_gene: TRBV5-1
CDR3aa: CASRDRGDGANEKLFF
CDR3nt: TGCGCCAGCAGGGACAGGGGAGACGGGGCTAATGAAAAACTGTTTTTT

abundance: -
j_gene: TRBJ2-7
d_gene: TRBD2
v_gene: TRBV7-2
CDR3aa: CASSTSGGNLYEQYF
CDR3nt: TGTGCCAGCAGTACTAGCGGAGGGAACCTCTACGAGCAGTACTTC

abundance: -
j_gene: TRBJ1-1
d_gene: -
v_gene: TRBV28
CDR3aa: CASSLHMNTEAFF
CDR3nt: TGTGCCAGCAGTTTACACATGAACACTGAAGCTTTCTTT

abundance: few
j_gene: TRBJ2-3
d_gene: -
v_gene: TRBV7-2
CDR3aa: CASSLLLATADTQYF
CDR3nt: TGTGCCAGCAGCCTACTCCTAGCCACCGCAGATACGCAGTATTTT

abundance: -
j_gene: TRBJ2-1
d_gene: TRBD2
v_gene: TRBV7-6
CDR3aa: CASSETGTSGNEQFF
CDR3nt: TGTGCCAGCAGCGAGACCGGGACTAGTGGCAATGAGCAGTTCTTC

abundance: -
j_gene: TRBJ2-5
d_gene: -
v_gene: TRBV2
CDR3aa: CASSDDGIQTQYF
CDR3nt: TGTGCCAGCAGTGACGATGGGATCCAGACCCAGTACTTC

abundance: -
j_gene: TRBJ2-7
d_gene: -
v_gene: TRBV10-3
CDR3aa: CAISDPPGINTYEQYF
CDR3nt: TGTGCCATCAGTGATCCCCCGGGAATAAATACCTACGAGCAGTACTTC

abundance: -
j_gene: TRBJ2-2
d_gene: -
v_gene: TRBV4-2
CDR3aa: CASSQVVPGELFF
CDR3nt: TGTGCCAGCAGCCAAGTCGTCCCCGGGGAGCTGTTTTTT

abundance: few
j_gene: TRBJ1-4
d_gene: TRBD1
v_gene: TRBV5-1
CDR3aa: CASSVRQGPTKKLFF
CDR3nt: TGCGCCAGCAGCGTGAGACAGGGGCCTACGAAGAAACTGTTTTTT

abundance: few
j_gene: TRBJ1-1
d_gene: -
v_gene: TRBV28
CDR3aa: CASRTNTEAFF
CDR3nt: TGTGCCAGCAGAACAAACACTGAAGCTTTCTTT

abundance: few
j_gene: TRBJ2-1
d_gene: -
v_gene: TRBV18
CDR3aa: CASSPERYYNEQFF
CDR3nt: TGTGCCAGCTCACCCGAGCGGTACTACAATGAGCAGTTCTTC

abundance: once
j_gene: TRBJ2-2
d_gene: -
v_gene: TRBV15
CDR3aa: CATSRAPWGYTGELFF
CDR3nt: TGTGCCACCAGCAGAGCCCCGTGGGGATACACCGGGGAGCTGTTTTTT

abundance: -
j_gene: TRBJ1-5
d_gene: -
v_gene: TRBV28
CDR3aa: CASSSTAYSNQPQHF
CDR3nt: TGTGCCAGCAGTTCCACAGCATATAGCAATCAGCCCCAGCATTTT

abundance: few
j_gene: TRBJ2-7
d_gene: -
v_gene: TRBV4-2
CDR3aa: CASSQGPAYEQYF
CDR3nt: TGTGCCAGCAGCCAAGGTCCCGCCTACGAGCAGTACTTC

abundance: few
j_gene: TRBJ2-1
d_gene: TRBD2
v_gene: TRBV7-2
CDR3aa: CASSPRRTSGGYEQFF
CDR3nt: TGTGCCAGCAGCCCAAGAAGGACTAGCGGGGGCTATGAGCAGTTCTTC

abundance: few
j_gene: TRBJ2-5
d_gene: -
v_gene: TRBV5-5
CDR3aa: CASSSTTETQYF
CDR3nt: TGTGCCAGCAGCTCAACGACCGAGACCCAGTACTTC

abundance: -
j_gene: TRBJ1-4
d_gene: TRBD1
v_gene: TRBV11-2
CDR3aa: CASSFQDRGNEKLFF
CDR3nt: TGTGCCAGCAGCTTCCAAGACAGGGGGAACGAAAAACTGTTTTTT

abundance: -
j_gene: TRBJ2-7
d_gene: -
v_gene: TRBV4-2
CDR3aa: CASSQVVVAGPYEQYF
CDR3nt: TGTGCCAGCAGCCAAGTGGTTGTGGCGGGTCCTTACGAGCAGTACTTC

abundance: few
j_gene: TRBJ1-2
d_gene: -
v_gene: TRBV6-5
CDR3aa: CASSYSAGSDYGYTF
CDR3nt: TGTGCCAGCAGTTACTCAGCCGGGTCGGACTATGGCTACACCTTC

abundance: -
j_gene: TRBJ1-2
d_gene: TRBD1
v_gene: TRBV9
CDR3aa: CASSVGTGYGYTF
CDR3nt: TGTGCCAGCAGCGTAGGGACAGGCTATGGCTACACCTTC

abundance: few
j_gene: TRBJ2-3
d_gene: -
v_gene: TRBV14
CDR3aa: CASSQRGPSTDTQYF
CDR3nt: TGTGCCAGCAGCCAACGGGGACCGAGCACAGATACGCAGTATTTT

abundance: few
j_gene: TRBJ2-1
d_gene: -
v_gene: TRBV4-1
CDR3aa: CASSLPTGRMDEQFF
CDR3nt: TGCGCCAGCAGCCTGCCTACCGGGCGGATGGATGAGCAGTTCTTC

abundance: few
j_gene: TRBJ2-2
d_gene: -
v_gene: TRBV4-1
CDR3aa: CASSQPGRNTGELFF
CDR3nt: TGCGCCAGCAGCCAACCCGGACGGAACACCGGGGAGCTGTTTTTT

abundance: -
j_gene: TRBJ1-5
d_gene: -
v_gene: TRBV6-4
CDR3aa: CASSPSGNQPQHF
CDR3nt: TGTGCCAGCAGTCCGTCGGGCAATCAGCCCCAGCATTTT

abundance: few
j_gene: TRBJ2-7
d_gene: TRBD1
v_gene: TRBV7-9
CDR3aa: CASSPWDRSYEQYF
CDR3nt: TGCGCCAGCAGCCCGTGGGACAGATCCTACGAGCAGTACTTC

abundance: -
j_gene: TRBJ2-1
d_gene: -
v_gene: TRBV7-8
CDR3aa: CASSSERVAYNEQFF
CDR3nt: TGTGCCAGCAGCTCCGAGCGGGTCGCCTACAATGAGCAGTTCTTC

abundance: -
j_gene: TRBJ2-5
d_gene: TRBD1
v_gene: TRBV29-1
CDR3aa: CSVASGTGGRKTQYF
CDR3nt: TGCAGCGTTGCATCCGGGACAGGGGGCCGAAAGACCCAGTACTTC

abundance: few
j_gene: TRBJ2-5
d_gene: TRBD1
v_gene: TRBV5-1
CDR3aa: CASSLVPGTGIMETQYF
CDR3nt: TGCGCCAGCAGCTTGGTTCCCGGGACAGGCATCATGGAGACCCAGTACTTC

abundance: -
j_gene: TRBJ2-3
d_gene: -
v_gene: TRBV2
CDR3aa: CASSAEAGAADTQYF
CDR3nt: TGTGCCAGCAGTGCCGAGGCGGGGGCCGCAGATACGCAGTATTTT

abundance: -
j_gene: TRBJ2-7
d_gene: -
v_gene: TRBV7-2
CDR3aa: CASSLMSRGSYEQYF
CDR3nt: TGTGCCAGCAGCTTAATGAGTCGAGGCTCCTACGAGCAGTACTTC

abundance: -
j_gene: TRBJ2-5
d_gene: -
v_gene: TRBV9
CDR3aa: CASSVATGHETQYF
CDR3nt: TGTGCCAGCAGCGTAGCTACCGGGCATGAGACCCAGTACTTC

abundance: few
j_gene: TRBJ1-1
d_gene: -
v_gene: TRBV7-9
CDR3aa: CASSQLGPTEAFF
CDR3nt: TGTGCCAGCAGCCAACTCGGACCCACTGAAGCTTTCTTT

abundance: few
j_gene: TRBJ2-7
d_gene: TRBD2
v_gene: TRBV9
CDR3aa: CASSVEASGRGEQYF
CDR3nt: TGTGCCAGCAGCGTAGAAGCTAGCGGGAGAGGCGAGCAGTACTTC

abundance: -
j_gene: TRBJ1-2
d_gene: -
v_gene: TRBV7-9
CDR3aa: CASGLTDGYTF
CDR3nt: TGTGCCAGCGGCCTGACGGATGGCTACACCTTC

abundance: -
j_gene: TRBJ2-7
d_gene: -
v_gene: TRBV4-1
CDR3aa: CASSQVQTGFTLYEQYF
CDR3nt: TGCGCCAGCAGCCAAGTGCAAACAGGATTCACCTTATACGAGCAGTACTTC

abundance: -
j_gene: TRBJ2-5
d_gene: TRBD2
v_gene: TRBV14
CDR3aa: CASSQDRFPSGRTLSGFQETQYF
CDR3nt: TGTGCCAGCAGCCAAGATCGCTTCCCTAGCGGTAGGACCCTCAGCGGTTTCCAAGAGACCCAGTACTTC

abundance: few
j_gene: TRBJ2-7
d_gene: -
v_gene: TRBV7-2
CDR3aa: CASSVQGLNYEQYF
CDR3nt: TGTGCCAGCAGCGTCCAAGGACTGAACTACGAGCAGTACTTC

abundance: -
j_gene: TRBJ2-7
d_gene: TRBD1
v_gene: TRBV7-6
CDR3aa: CASSFQGTASYEQYF
CDR3nt: TGTGCCAGCAGCTTCCAAGGGACAGCTTCCTACGAGCAGTACTTC

abundance: -
j_gene: TRBJ2-5
d_gene: -
v_gene: TRBV21-1
CDR3aa: CASSKVAGVGATQYF
CDR3nt: TGTGCCAGCAGCAAAGTAGCGGGAGTTGGTGCGACCCAGTACTTC

abundance: -
j_gene: TRBJ2-1
d_gene: TRBD2
v_gene: TRBV7-2
CDR3aa: CASSSREYSSWQFF
CDR3nt: TGTGCCAGCTCTTCGCGGGAGTACTCCAGCTGGCAGTTCTTC

abundance: few
j_gene: TRBJ2-1
d_gene: TRBD2
v_gene: TRBV6-5
CDR3aa: CATLLAGGYNEQFF
CDR3nt: TGTGCCACCCTCCTAGCGGGAGGTTACAATGAGCAGTTCTTC

abundance: few
j_gene: TRBJ1-2
d_gene: -
v_gene: TRBV7-2
CDR3aa: CASSLVQGGGYTF
CDR3nt: TGTGCCAGCAGCTTAGTTCAGGGAGGAGGCTACACCTTC

abundance: few
j_gene: TRBJ2-5
d_gene: TRBD1
v_gene: TRBV11-2
CDR3aa: CASSRRGRTGGGETQYF
CDR3nt: TGTGCCAGCAGCCGAAGAGGGAGGACAGGGGGCGGGGAGACCCAGTACTTC

abundance: few
j_gene: TRBJ1-2
d_gene: -
v_gene: TRBV5-1
CDR3aa: CASSLSGIYTF
CDR3nt: TGCGCCAGCAGCTTGTCAGGGATCTACACCTTC

abundance: few
j_gene: TRBJ2-5
d_gene: -
v_gene: TRBV11-2
CDR3aa: CASSLDRGTQYF
CDR3nt: TGTGCCAGCAGCTTAGACCGTGGGACCCAGTACTTC

abundance: -
j_gene: TRBJ2-7
d_gene: -
v_gene: TRBV11-2
CDR3aa: CASSLVRGYEQYF
CDR3nt: TGTGCCAGCAGCTTAGTCAGGGGCTACGAGCAGTACTTC

abundance: few
j_gene: TRBJ1-2
d_gene: TRBD1
v_gene: TRBV10-3
CDR3aa: CATGTATNYGYTF
CDR3nt: TGTGCCACCGGGACAGCCACTAACTATGGCTACACCTTC

abundance: few
j_gene: TRBJ2-1
d_gene: TRBD1
v_gene: TRBV19
CDR3aa: CASSSTPGQGSYEQFF
CDR3nt: TGTGCCAGTAGTTCTACGCCGGGACAGGGAAGTTATGAGCAGTTCTTC

abundance: few
j_gene: TRBJ1-2
d_gene: -
v_gene: TRBV15
CDR3aa: CATSRDKAQGYGYTF
CDR3nt: TGTGCCACCAGCAGAGATAAAGCGCAGGGTTATGGCTACACCTTC

abundance: -
j_gene: TRBJ2-7
d_gene: -
v_gene: TRBV6-5
CDR3aa: CASSYSRAYEQYF
CDR3nt: TGTGCCAGCAGTTACTCGAGGGCCTACGAGCAGTACTTC

abundance: few
j_gene: TRBJ2-5
d_gene: TRBD2
v_gene: TRBV4-2
CDR3aa: CASTPGTGGQETQYF
CDR3nt: TGTGCCAGCACCCCGGGGACGGGGGGCCAAGAGACCCAGTACTTC

abundance: few
j_gene: TRBJ2-1
d_gene: TRBD2
v_gene: TRBV4-3
CDR3aa: CASSQDPPGTSGRVGEQFF
CDR3nt: TGCGCCAGCAGCCAAGATCCCCCCGGGACTAGCGGGAGGGTGGGTGAGCAGTTCTTC